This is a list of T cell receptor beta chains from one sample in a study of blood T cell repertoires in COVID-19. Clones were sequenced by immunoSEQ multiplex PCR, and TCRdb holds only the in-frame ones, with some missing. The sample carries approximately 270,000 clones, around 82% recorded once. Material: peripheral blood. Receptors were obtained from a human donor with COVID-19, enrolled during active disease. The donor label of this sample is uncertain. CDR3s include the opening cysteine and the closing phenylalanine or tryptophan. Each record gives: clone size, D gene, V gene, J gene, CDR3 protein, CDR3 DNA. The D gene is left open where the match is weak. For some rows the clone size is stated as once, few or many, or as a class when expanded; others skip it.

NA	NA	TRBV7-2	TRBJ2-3	CASSWRVGGVGSTDTQYF	TGTGCCAGCAGCTGGCGGGTTGGAGGGGTGGGGAGCACAGATACGCAGTATTTT
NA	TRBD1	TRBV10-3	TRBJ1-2	CAITDDRDGGYTF	TGTGCCATCACTGATGACAGGGATGGGGGCTACACCTTC
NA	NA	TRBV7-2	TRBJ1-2	CASSAPGTIYGYTF	TGTGCCAGCAGCGCCCCCGGGACAATCTATGGCTACACCTTC
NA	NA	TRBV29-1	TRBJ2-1	CSVRGAPEGEQFF	TGCAGCGTTCGGGGGGCGCCGGAAGGTGAGCAGTTCTTC
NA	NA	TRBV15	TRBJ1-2	CATSRDTSGSRVYTF	TGTGCCACCAGCAGAGATACGTCGGGGAGTAGGGTCTACACCTTC
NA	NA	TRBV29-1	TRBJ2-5	CSVDRAGGRETQYF	TGCAGCGTTGACCGGGCAGGAGGGCGAGAGACCCAGTACTTC
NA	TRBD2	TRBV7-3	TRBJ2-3	CASSPSPSGRASTTQYF	TGTGCCAGCAGTCCAAGCCCCAGCGGGAGGGCCAGCACTACGCAGTATTTT
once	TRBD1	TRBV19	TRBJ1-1	CASWGQGARNTEAFF	TGTGCCAGTTGGGGACAGGGGGCGAGGAACACTGAAGCTTTCTTT
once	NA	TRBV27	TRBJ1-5	CASALYRGFNQPQHF	TGTGCCAGCGCCTTGTACCGGGGGTTCAATCAGCCCCAGCATTTT
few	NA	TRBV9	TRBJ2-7	CASSVDFGLLTEQYF	TGTGCCAGCAGCGTCGACTTCGGACTGCTGACTGAGCAGTACTTC
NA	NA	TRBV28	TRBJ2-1	CASSLSRWGRRGNEQFF	TGTGCCAGCAGTTTATCTCGATGGGGGAGAAGGGGGAATGAGCAGTTCTTC
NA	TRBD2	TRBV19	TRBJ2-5	CASRDSGRAPWETQYF	TGTGCCAGTAGGGATAGCGGGAGGGCCCCCTGGGAGACCCAGTACTTC
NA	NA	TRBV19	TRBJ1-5	CASSFQGLIGTQHF	TGTGCCAGTAGTTTTCAGGGACTTATCGGGACCCAGCATTTT
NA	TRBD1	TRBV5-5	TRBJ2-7	CASSFGTGGYEQYF	TGTGCCAGCAGCTTTGGGACAGGGGGCTACGAGCAGTACTTC
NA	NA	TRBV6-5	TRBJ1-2	CASSNTPEGYGYTF	TGTGCCAGCAGTAATACCCCGGAGGGGTATGGCTACACCTTC
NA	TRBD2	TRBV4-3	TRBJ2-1	CASSQDWTSGSYSSYNEQFF	TGCGCCAGCAGCCAAGATTGGACTAGCGGGAGCTATTCTTCCTACAATGAGCAGTTCTTC
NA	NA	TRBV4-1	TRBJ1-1	CASSQDHGVGNTEAFF	TGCGCCAGCAGCCAAGATCACGGGGTGGGGAACACTGAAGCTTTCTTT
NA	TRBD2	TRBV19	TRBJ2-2	CASSRTSATPAGELFF	TGTGCCAGTAGTAGGACTAGCGCCACCCCGGCCGGGGAGCTGTTTTTT
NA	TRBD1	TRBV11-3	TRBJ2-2	CASSLDRGTGELFF	TGTGCCAGCAGCTTAGACAGGGGGACCGGGGAGCTGTTTTTT
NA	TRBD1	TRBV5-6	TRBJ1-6	CASSSGTGETGNSPLHF	TGTGCCAGCAGCTCCGGGACAGGGGAAACTGGAAATTCACCCCTCCACTTT
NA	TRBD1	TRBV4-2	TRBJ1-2	CASSQDLGQGVYGYTF	TGTGCCAGCAGCCAAGACTTAGGACAGGGGGTCTATGGCTACACCTTC
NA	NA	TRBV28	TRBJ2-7	CASRSPRDSSSYEQYF	TGTGCCAGCAGATCCCCTCGCGACTCCAGCTCCTACGAGCAGTACTTC
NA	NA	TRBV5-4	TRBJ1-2	CASSLRGVAHGYTF	TGTGCCAGCAGCTTGCGCGGTGTGGCACATGGCTACACCTTC
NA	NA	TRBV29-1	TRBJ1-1	CSVTTQGDTEAFF	TGCAGCGTGACAACTCAGGGTGACACTGAAGCTTTCTTT
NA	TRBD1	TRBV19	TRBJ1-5	CASSTMTGSSNQPQHF	TGTGCCAGTAGTACCATGACAGGGAGTAGCAATCAGCCCCAGCATTTT
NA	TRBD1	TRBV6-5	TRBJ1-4	CASSYVGQGYEKLFF	TGTGCCAGCAGTTACGTGGGACAGGGGTATGAAAAACTGTTTTTT
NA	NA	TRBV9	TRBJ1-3	CASSPPPGNTIYF	TGTGCCAGCAGCCCTCCCCCTGGAAACACCATATATTTT
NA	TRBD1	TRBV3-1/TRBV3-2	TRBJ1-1	CASRRQGGTEAFF	TGTGCCAGCAGACGACAGGGAGGCACTGAAGCTTTCTTT
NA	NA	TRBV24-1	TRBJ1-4	CATSDASPNEKLFF	TGTGCCACCAGTGACGCGAGTCCTAATGAAAAACTGTTTTTT
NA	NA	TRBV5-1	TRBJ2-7	CASSLALDSEQYF	TGCGCCAGCAGCTTGGCCTTGGACAGCGAGCAGTACTTC
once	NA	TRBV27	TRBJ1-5	CASSFGSGDQPQHF	TGTGCCAGCAGTTTCGGCAGCGGCGATCAGCCCCAGCATTTT
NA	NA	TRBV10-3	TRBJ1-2	CAISEGGPSFNYGYTF	TGTGCCATCAGTGAAGGGGGACCCTCTTTTAACTATGGCTACACCTTC
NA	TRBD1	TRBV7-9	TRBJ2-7	CASSILGQGRGQYF	TGTGCCAGCAGTATCTTAGGACAGGGCCGGGGGCAGTACTTC
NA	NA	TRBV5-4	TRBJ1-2	CASSLSGGARGYTF	TGTGCCAGCAGCTTGTCCGGGGGGGCCCGAGGCTACACCTTC
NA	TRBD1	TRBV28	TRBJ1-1	CASSEPDRAGAVGNTEAFF	TGTGCCAGCAGTGAACCCGACAGGGCAGGGGCGGTGGGAAACACTGAAGCTTTCTTT
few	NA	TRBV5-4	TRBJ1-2	CASSTRQEANYGYTF	TGTGCCAGCAGTACTAGACAGGAGGCTAACTATGGCTACACCTTC
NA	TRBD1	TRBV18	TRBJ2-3	CASSLGQGRNTQYF	TGTGCCAGCTCACTGGGACAGGGACGGAATACGCAGTATTTT
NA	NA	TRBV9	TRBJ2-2	CASSAWGELNTGELFF	TGTGCCAGCAGCGCCTGGGGGGAGCTAAACACCGGGGAGCTGTTTTTT
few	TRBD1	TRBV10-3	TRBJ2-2	CAIRGTVDMGGELFF	TGTGCCATCAGGGGGACAGTGGACATGGGCGGGGAGCTGTTTTTT
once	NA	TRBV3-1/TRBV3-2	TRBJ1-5	CASSQYQGRNQPQHF	TGTGCCAGCAGCCAGTATCAGGGCCGCAATCAGCCCCAGCATTTT